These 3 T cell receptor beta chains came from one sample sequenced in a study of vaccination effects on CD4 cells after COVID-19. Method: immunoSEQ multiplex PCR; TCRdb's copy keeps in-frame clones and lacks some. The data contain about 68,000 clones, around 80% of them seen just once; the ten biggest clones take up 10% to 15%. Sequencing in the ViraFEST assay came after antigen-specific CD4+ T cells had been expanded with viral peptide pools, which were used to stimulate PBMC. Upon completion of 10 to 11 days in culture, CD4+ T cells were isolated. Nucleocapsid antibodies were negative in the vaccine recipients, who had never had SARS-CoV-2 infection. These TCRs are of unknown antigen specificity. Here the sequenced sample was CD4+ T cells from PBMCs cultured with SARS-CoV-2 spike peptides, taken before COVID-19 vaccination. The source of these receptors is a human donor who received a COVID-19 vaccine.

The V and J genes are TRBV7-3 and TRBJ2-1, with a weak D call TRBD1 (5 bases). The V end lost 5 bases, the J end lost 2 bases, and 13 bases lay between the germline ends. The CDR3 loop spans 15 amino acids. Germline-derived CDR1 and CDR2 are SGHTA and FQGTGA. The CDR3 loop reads CASSPTEKAYNEQFF. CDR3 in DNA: TGTGCCAGCAGCCCGACAGAGAAGGCCTACAATGAGCAGTTCTTC. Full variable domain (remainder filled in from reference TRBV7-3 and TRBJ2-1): GAGVSQTPSNKVTEKGKYVELRCDPISGHTALYWYRQSLGQGPEFLIYFQGTGAADDSGLPNDRFFAVRPEGSVSTLKIQRTERGDSAVYLCASSPTEKAYNEQFFGPGTRLTVL.

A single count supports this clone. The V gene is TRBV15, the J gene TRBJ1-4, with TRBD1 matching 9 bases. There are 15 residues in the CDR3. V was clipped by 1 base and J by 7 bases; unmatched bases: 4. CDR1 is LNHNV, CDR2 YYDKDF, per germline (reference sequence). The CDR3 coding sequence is TGTGCCACCAGCAGAGGGGACAGGGAAAGTGAAAAACTGTTTTTT. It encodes CATSRGDRESEKLFF.

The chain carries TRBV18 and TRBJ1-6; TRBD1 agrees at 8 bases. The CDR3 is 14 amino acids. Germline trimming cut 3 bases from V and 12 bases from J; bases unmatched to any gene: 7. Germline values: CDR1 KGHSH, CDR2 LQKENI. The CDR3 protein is CASSPPGQVRPLHF. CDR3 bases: TGTGCCAGCTCACCCCCGGGACAGGTCAGACCCCTCCACTTT.